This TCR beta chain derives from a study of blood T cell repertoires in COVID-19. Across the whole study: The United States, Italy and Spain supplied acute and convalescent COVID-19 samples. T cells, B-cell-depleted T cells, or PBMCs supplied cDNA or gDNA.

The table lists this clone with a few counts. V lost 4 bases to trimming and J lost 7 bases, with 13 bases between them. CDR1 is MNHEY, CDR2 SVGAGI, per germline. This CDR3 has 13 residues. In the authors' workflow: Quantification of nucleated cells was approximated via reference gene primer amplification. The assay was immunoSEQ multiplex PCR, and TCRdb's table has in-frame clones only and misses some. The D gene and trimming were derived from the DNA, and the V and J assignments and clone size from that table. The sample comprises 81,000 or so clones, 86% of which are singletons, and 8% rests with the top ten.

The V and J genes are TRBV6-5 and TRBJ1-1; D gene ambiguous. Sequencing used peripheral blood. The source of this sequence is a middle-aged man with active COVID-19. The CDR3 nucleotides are TGTGCCAGCAGTTTGGAGAGCAACGTTGAAGCTTTCTTT. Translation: CASSLESNVEAFF.